The 18 T cell receptor beta chains listed next were all sequenced from one sample in a study of siplizumab effects on memory and regulatory T cells. Clones were sequenced by immunoSEQ multiplex PCR, and TCRdb holds only the in-frame ones, with some missing. The repertoire holds approximately 97,000 clones, with 92% as singletons. The sample taken for sequencing was CD4+ T cells sorted from blood. The source is a human donor in good health.

This clone was detected only a few times. The chain joins TRBV19 to TRBJ1-5, with TRBD1 matching 8 bases. The CDR3 runs 16 residues. With 5 bases clipped from V and 5 bases from J, the junction kept 11 bases outside the gene matches. The germline CDR1 and CDR2 sequences are LNHDA and SQIVND (reference sequence). CDR3 protein: CASSWAGGKLYQPQHF. In DNA form, the CDR3 reads TGTGCCAGTAGTTGGGCAGGGGGCAAGTTGTATCAGCCCCAGCATTTT.

The chain is built from TRBV19 and TRBJ2-1; 9 nucleotides align to TRBD1. CDR1 is LNHDA, CDR2 SQIVND, per germline (reference sequence). The CDR3 length is 15 residues. Losses at the gene ends were 7 bases for V and 5 bases for J; bases not matched to a gene: 9. DNA of the CDR3: TGTGCCAGTACCTGGGGACAGGGAATTAACAATGAGCAGTTCTTC. Translation: CASTWGQGINNEQFF.

This clone has just one count. CDR3 sequence: CASSRSTGELFF. The CDR3 DNA follows: TGTGCCAGCAGCCGCAGTACCGGGGAGCTGTTTTTT. This rearrangement joins TRBV11-2 to TRBJ2-2; no firm D call. The CDR3 is made up of 12 amino acids. Trimming shortened V by 5 bases and J by 5 bases, and 6 bases separated the two germline ends. Germline V gene sequence: CDR1 SGHAT, CDR2 FQNNGV.

V gene TRBV14 combines with J gene TRBJ2-2; D is perhaps TRBD2 (6 bases). The CDR3 covers 18 residues. Germline V gene sequence: CDR1 SGHDN, CDR2 FVKESK. V was shortened by 1 base and J by 0 bases, with 15 bases between the two germline ends. The CDR3 DNA reads as TGTGCCAGCAGCCAAGCCAGGGTAGCGGTAACGAACACCGGGGAGCTGTTTTTT. Amino acid sequence: CASSQARVAVTNTGELFF.

The gene calls are TRBV9 and TRBJ2-3; 7 positions agree with TRBD2. Germline CDR1 reads SGDLS; CDR2 reads YYNGEE. This CDR3 is built from 16 residues. Trimming took 0 bases from V and 5 from J; bases not matched to a gene: 9. CDR3 protein: CASSVVTGGSGDTQYF. The CDR3 bases are TGTGCCAGCAGCGTAGTAACTGGCGGGAGCGGAGATACGCAGTATTTT.

The V gene is TRBV5-4, the J gene TRBJ2-3, with D hard to call. CDR3 size: 12 residues. Trimming cost V 4 bases and J 0 bases, with 3 bases left between them. CDR1 SGHNT and CDR2 YYREEE come from the germline V gene (reference sequence). This CDR3 reads CASSTSTDTQYF. For the CDR3, the DNA is TGTGCCAGCAGCACTAGCACAGATACGCAGTATTTT.

The chain links TRBV5-1 to TRBJ2-7, with D possibly being TRBD1 (5 bases). V dropped 2 bases and J dropped 3 bases, with 12 bases sitting between them. The germline V gene encodes CDR1 SGHRS and CDR2 YFSETQ. The CDR3 consists of 14 residues. The CDR3 region has the DNA TGCGCCAGCAGCTTAGTTTACAGGCACTACGAGCAGTACTTC. Protein product: CASSLVYRHYEQYF.

The chain is built from TRBV27 and TRBJ2-3, with a possible D match to TRBD2 (5 bases). Germline V CDR1 and CDR2: MNHEY, SMNVEV (reference sequence). V lost 6 bases and J lost 4, with 17 bases in between. This CDR3 is 15 amino acids long. The CDR3 sequence: CASSPSSGFADTQYF. The CDR3 DNA reads TGTGCCAGCAGCCCTTCCAGCGGTTTCGCAGATACGCAGTATTTT.

The rearrangement uses TRBV5-4 and TRBJ2-1; D is ambiguous. CDR1 SGHNT and CDR2 YYREEE come from the germline V gene (reference sequence). Trimming stripped 0 bases from V and 6 bases from J, with 7 bases between. This CDR3 has 13 amino acids. The CDR3: CASSLAGGNEQFF. CDR3 nucleotide sequence: TGTGCCAGCAGCTTGGCGGGCGGCAATGAGCAGTTCTTC. Filled out from reference TRBV5-4 and TRBJ2-1, the complete variable domain reads ETGVTQSPTHLIKTRGQQVTLRCSSQSGHNTVSWYQQALGQGPQFIFQYYREEENGRGNFPPRFSGLQFPNYSSELNVNALELDDSALYLCASSLAGGNEQFFGPGTRLTVL.

The sample holds a few counts of this clone. The chain carries TRBV30 and TRBJ1-2; the D gene is possibly TRBD1 (6 bases). Trimming took 1 base from V and 6 from J, leaving 12 bases between them. The CDR3 covers 13 residues. Germline loops: CDR1 GTSNPN, CDR2 SVGIG (reference sequence). The CDR3 reads CAWSEGDRNGYTF. The CDR3 DNA follows: TGTGCCTGGAGTGAGGGGGATCGGAATGGCTACACCTTC.

V and J are TRBV7-8 and TRBJ2-5; D unclear. Germline V CDR1 and CDR2: SGHVS, FQNEAQ. The CDR3 length is 13 residues. Trimming pared 3 bases from V and 3 bases from J, leaving 8 bases between. Written as DNA, the CDR3 is TGTGCCAGCAGCTTCGGAGAAAAAGAGACCCAGTACTTC. This codes for CASSFGEKETQYF.

The rearrangement links TRBV9 to TRBJ2-1, with 8 bases lining up with TRBD2. CDR1 is SGDLS, CDR2 YYNGEE, per germline. The CDR3 contains 18 residues. The junction had 8 bases not matched to a gene; V was cut back by 0 bases and J by 0 bases. CDR3 loop: CASSVAHTTSASYNEQFF. CDR3 DNA: TGTGCCAGCAGCGTAGCCCACACGACTAGCGCCTCCTACAATGAGCAGTTCTTC.

This clone was seen just once. V gene TRBV7-2 combines with J gene TRBJ2-5; D is uncertain. The CDR3 totals 15 residues. Trimming took off 5 bases at V and 2 bases at J, with 15 bases between the two ends. CDR1 is SGHTA and CDR2 is FQGNSA in the germline V gene. The CDR3 DNA follows: TGTGCCAGCAGCCTTCTAGGGTTCTCTCAAGAGACCCAGTACTTC. Protein: CASSLLGFSQETQYF. Using reference TRBV7-2 and TRBJ2-5 for the parts outside the CDR3, the full variable domain is GAGVSQSPSNKVTEKGKDVELRCDPISGHTALYWYRQSLGQGLEFLIYFQGNSAPDKSGLPSDRFSAERTGGSVSTLTIQRTQQEDSAVYLCASSLLGFSQETQYFGPGTRLLVL.

The chain joins TRBV5-1 to TRBJ2-7; TRBD2 aligns across 11 bases. Unmatched junction bases numbered 18, after V lost 0 bases and J lost 1 base. The germline V gene encodes CDR1 SGHRS and CDR2 YFSETQ. CDR3 length: 21 residues. CDR3 amino acids: CASSLAILLAGALSASYEQYF. In nucleotides, the CDR3 is TGCGCCAGCAGCTTGGCCATCCTACTAGCGGGAGCCCTCTCGGCGTCCTACGAGCAGTACTTC.

This chain joins TRBV28 and TRBJ1-4; no firm D call. The V end was cut by 2 bases, the J end by 5 bases, with 15 bases between. The CDR3 is 16 residues long. Germline V gives CDR1 MDHEN, CDR2 SYDVKM. The CDR3: CASSLDQYGVNEKLFF. The DNA for the CDR3 is TGTGCCAGCAGTTTAGACCAATATGGAGTAAATGAAAAACTGTTTTTT.

V and J are TRBV6-1 and TRBJ2-1; D is unresolved. V was trimmed by 8 bases and J by 7 bases, leaving 9 bases between them. The CDR3 extends over 11 amino acids. The germline V gene encodes CDR1 MNHNS and CDR2 SASEGT. The CDR3 region has the DNA TGTGCCAGCCTAGTATATAATGAGCAGTTCTTC. It specifies CASLVYNEQFF.

This chain connects TRBV10-1 to TRBJ2-1, with D possibly matching TRBD1 (5 bases). The germline V and J ends were trimmed by 0 bases and 3 bases, with 12 bases remaining between them. Per germline, CDR1 WNHNN and CDR2 SYGVQD (reference sequence). This CDR3 is 16 amino acids long. Written as DNA, the CDR3 is TGCGCCAGCAGTGAGTCGATAGGGGCAGGCTACAATGAGCAGTTCTTC. This translates into CASSESIGAGYNEQFF.

The chain has TRBV29-1 and TRBJ1-2; perhaps TRBD1 as D (5 bases). V was clipped by 7 bases and J by 8 bases, with 14 bases between them. Germline V gene data show CDR1 as SQVTM and CDR2 as ANQGSEA. This CDR3 region has 11 residues. CDR3 bases: TGCAGCGCGTTCAGGGACGTGGGCTACACCTTC. It codes for CSAFRDVGYTF.